There are a few counts of the clone carrying this T cell receptor beta chain. The data derive from a study of identical twins' blood T cells. Via MiXCR, TCRdb re-called the 5' RACE reads, giving one row per CDR3 protein. The sample contains 350,000 to 400,000 distinct CDR3 sequences, roughly 27% of which appear only once. V trimming: 4 bases; J trimming: 8 bases; junction bases outside the gene matches: 8. Germline values: CDR1 MRHNA, CDR2 SNTAGT. The CDR3 is 15 amino acids. Sequences were obtained from PBMCs. The rearrangement joins TRBV6-4 to TRBJ2-1; 10 nucleotides line up with TRBD2. The receptor was isolated from a woman aged 18-49 years in good health. The CDR3: CASSAGTSVIDEQFF. The CDR3 DNA sequence: TGTGCCAGCAGTGCCGGGACTAGCGTTATCGATGAGCAGTTCTTC.